These 5 T cell receptor beta chains originate from one sample sequenced in a study of cytomegalovirus exposure and HLA in healthy donors. The repertoire was sequenced with immunoSEQ multiplex PCR; TCRdb's copy has only in-frame clones and lacks some. In the table there are 90,000 to 150,000 clones, 85% to 90% of which are singletons. Source material: PBMCs. These receptors were obtained from a woman younger than 45 in good health and CMV-seronegative.

The CDR3 is CASSVGTSGDEQYF. The DNA for the CDR3 is TGTGCCAGCAGCGTGGGGACTAGCGGCGACGAGCAGTACTTC. The chain has TRBV9 and TRBJ2-7; 11 bases align to TRBD2. CDR3 length: 14 residues. Germline assignment: CDR1 SGDLS and CDR2 YYNGEE. Germline trimming cut 2 bases from V and 5 bases from J; bases unmatched to any gene: 3.

Only one count was recorded for this clone. The chain is built from TRBV6-5 and TRBJ1-6, with a tentative D call TRBD1 (6 bases). The CDR3 loop spans 14 amino acids. Germline-derived CDR1 and CDR2 are MNHEY and SVGAGI. Trimming took off 4 bases at V and 6 bases at J, with 10 bases between the two ends. In nucleotides, the CDR3 is TGTGCCAGCAGTTCACAGGGTGGTAATTCACCCCTCCACTTT. Protein: CASSSQGGNSPLHF.

The V call is TRBV6-5, the J call TRBJ2-7; possible D gene TRBD1, 6 bases. The CDR3 extends over 15 amino acids. Per germline, CDR1 MNHEY and CDR2 SVGAGI. V was clipped by 6 bases and J by 7 bases, with 22 bases between them. CDR3 residues: CASSPTGTSSKEQYF. DNA for the CDR3: TGTGCCAGCAGCCCTACCGGGACATCTTCGAAGGAGCAGTACTTC.

The CDR3 is CASSARYEQYF. In DNA form, the CDR3 reads TGTGCCAGCAGTGCCCGCTACGAGCAGTACTTC. The V gene is TRBV2, the J gene TRBJ2-7; unclear D gene. Trimming took 4 bases from V and 3 from J, leaving 4 bases between them. This CDR3 has 11 residues. Germline V gene sequence: CDR1 SNHLY, CDR2 FYNNEI.

The J gene is TRBJ2-7, the V gene TRBV27; 7 positions agree with TRBD1. Germline V CDR1 and CDR2: MNHEY, SMNVEV (reference sequence). The trim removed 3 bases at V and 6 bases at J, leaving 14 bases unmatched. This CDR3 spans 16 amino acids. This CDR3 is CASSFAQTGLFPEQYF. For the CDR3, the DNA is TGTGCCAGCAGTTTTGCCCAGACAGGGCTCTTCCCCGAGCAGTACTTC.